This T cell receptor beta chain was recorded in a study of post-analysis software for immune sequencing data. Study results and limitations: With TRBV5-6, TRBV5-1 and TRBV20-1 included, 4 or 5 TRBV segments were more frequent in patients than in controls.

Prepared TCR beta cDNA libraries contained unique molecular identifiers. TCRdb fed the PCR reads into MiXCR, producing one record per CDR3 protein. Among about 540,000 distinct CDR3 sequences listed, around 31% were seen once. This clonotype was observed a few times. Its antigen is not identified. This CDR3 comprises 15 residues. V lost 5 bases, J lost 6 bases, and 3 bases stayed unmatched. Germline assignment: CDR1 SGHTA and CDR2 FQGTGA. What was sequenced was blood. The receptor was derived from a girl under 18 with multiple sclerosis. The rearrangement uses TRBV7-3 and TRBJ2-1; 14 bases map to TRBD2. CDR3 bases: TGTGCCAGCAGCAAGGGACTAGCGGGGGCCAATGAGCAGTTCTTC. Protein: CASSKGLAGANEQFF.